This note documents a single TCR beta chain sequence. In the original workflow: Estimation of nucleated cell counts was performed using reference gene primer amplification. This table comes from immunoSEQ multiplex PCR, and its TCRdb copy is limited to in-frame clones, with some not included. V and J calls and clone size are copied from that table; D and trimming were computed from the DNA. This sample has roughly 300,000 clones; 90% occur once, and the top ten carry more than 6%. This specimen belongs to a study of blood T cell repertoires in COVID-19. About the study: COVID-19 samples collected from the United States, Italy and Spain covered acute and convalescent phases. Sources were T cells, B-cell-depleted T cells, or PBMCs; the material itself was cDNA or gDNA.

Sequencing was performed on peripheral blood. This TCR was recovered from a woman younger than 45 with COVID-19, enrolled during active disease.

The CDR3 protein is CATSEEGRDQPQHF. CDR3 DNA sequence: TGTGCCACCAGTGAGGAGGGGCGAGATCAGCCCCAGCATTTT. The rearrangement uses TRBV24-1 and TRBJ1-5; the D gene is possibly TRBD1 (5 bases). The V gene lost 4 bases and the J gene lost 5 bases, with 11 bases spanning the gap. This CDR3 comprises 14 residues. Germline values: CDR1 KGHDR, CDR2 SFDVKD.